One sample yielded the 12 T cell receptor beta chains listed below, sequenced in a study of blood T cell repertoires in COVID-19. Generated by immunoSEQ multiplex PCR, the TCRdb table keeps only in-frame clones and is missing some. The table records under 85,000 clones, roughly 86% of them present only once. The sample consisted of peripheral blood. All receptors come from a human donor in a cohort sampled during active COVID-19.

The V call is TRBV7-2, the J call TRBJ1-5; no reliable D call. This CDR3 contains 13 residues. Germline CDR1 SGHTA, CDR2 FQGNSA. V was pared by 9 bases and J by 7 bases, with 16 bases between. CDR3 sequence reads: CARARIGAQPQHF. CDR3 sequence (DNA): TGTGCCAGAGCTAGGATAGGAGCGCAGCCCCAGCATTTT.

The CDR3 sequence: CASSLGGTGEAKETQYF. CDR3 bases: TGTGCCAGCAGCTTAGGCGGGACAGGGGAAGCAAAAGAGACCCAGTACTTC. The V and J genes are TRBV11-3 and TRBJ2-5; 10 nucleotides line up with TRBD1. Germline trimming cut 1 base from V and 3 bases from J; bases unmatched to any gene: 8. The CDR3 extends over 17 amino acids. Germline CDR1 is SGHNT and CDR2 is YENEEA.

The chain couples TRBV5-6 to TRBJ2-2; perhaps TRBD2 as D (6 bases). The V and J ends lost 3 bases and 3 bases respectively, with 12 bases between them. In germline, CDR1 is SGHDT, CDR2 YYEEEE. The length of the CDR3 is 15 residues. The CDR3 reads CASSWGDGYTGELFF. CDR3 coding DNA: TGTGCCAGCAGCTGGGGGGACGGATACACCGGGGAGCTGTTTTTT. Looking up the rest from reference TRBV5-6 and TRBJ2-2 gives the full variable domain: DAGVTQSPTHLIKTRGQQVTLRCSPKSGHDTVSWYQQALGQGPQFIFQYYEEEERQRGNFPDRFSGHQFPNYSSELNVNALLLGDSALYLCASSWGDGYTGELFFGEGSRLTVL.

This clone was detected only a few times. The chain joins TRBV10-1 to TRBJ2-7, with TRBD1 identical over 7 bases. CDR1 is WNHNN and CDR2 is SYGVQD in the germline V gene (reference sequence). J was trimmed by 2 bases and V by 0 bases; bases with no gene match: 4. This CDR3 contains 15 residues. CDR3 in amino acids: CASSESTGLAYEQYF. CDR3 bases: TGCGCCAGCAGTGAGTCGACAGGGCTAGCCTACGAGCAGTACTTC.

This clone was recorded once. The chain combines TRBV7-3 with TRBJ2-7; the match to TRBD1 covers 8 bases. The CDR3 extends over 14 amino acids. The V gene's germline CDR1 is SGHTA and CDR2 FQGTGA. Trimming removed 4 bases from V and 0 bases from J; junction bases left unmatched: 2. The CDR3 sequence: CASSSTGGSYEQYF. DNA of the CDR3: TGTGCCAGCAGCTCCACAGGGGGCTCCTACGAGCAGTACTTC.

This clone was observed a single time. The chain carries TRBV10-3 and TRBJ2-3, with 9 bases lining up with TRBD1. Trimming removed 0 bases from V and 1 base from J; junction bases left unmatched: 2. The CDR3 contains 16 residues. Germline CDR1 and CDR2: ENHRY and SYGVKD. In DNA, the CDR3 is TGTGCCATCAGTGAGTCGACAGGGGGTGGCACAGATACGCAGTATTTT. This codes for CAISESTGGGTDTQYF.

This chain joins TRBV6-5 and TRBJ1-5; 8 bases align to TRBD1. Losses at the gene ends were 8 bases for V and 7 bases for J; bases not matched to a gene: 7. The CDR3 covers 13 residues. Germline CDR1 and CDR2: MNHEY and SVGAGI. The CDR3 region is CASGGQARQPQHF. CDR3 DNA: TGTGCCAGCGGGGGACAGGCTCGGCAGCCCCAGCATTTT.

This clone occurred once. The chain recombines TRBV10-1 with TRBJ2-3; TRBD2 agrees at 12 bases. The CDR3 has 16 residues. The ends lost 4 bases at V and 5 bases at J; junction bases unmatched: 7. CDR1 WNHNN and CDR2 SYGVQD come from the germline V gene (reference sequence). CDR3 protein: CASSVRTSGALDTQYF. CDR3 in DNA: TGCGCCAGCAGTGTCCGGACTAGCGGGGCCTTAGATACGCAGTATTTT.

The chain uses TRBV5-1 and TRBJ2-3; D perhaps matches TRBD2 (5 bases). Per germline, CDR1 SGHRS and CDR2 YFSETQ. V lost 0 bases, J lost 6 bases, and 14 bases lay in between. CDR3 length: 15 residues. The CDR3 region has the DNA TGCGCCAGCAGCTTGGGTTCAGCGGTTGGGGATACGCAGTATTTT. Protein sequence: CASSLGSAVGDTQYF.

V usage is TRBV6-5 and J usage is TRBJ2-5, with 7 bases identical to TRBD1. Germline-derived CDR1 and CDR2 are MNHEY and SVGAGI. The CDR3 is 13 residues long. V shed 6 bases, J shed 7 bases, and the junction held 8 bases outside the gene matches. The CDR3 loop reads CASRETGRGTQYF. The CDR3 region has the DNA TGTGCCAGCAGGGAGACAGGGCGTGGGACCCAGTACTTC.

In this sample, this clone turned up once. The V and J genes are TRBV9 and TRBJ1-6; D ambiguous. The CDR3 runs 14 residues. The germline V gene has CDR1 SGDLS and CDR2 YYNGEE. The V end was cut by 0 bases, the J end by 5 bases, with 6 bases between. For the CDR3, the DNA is TGTGCCAGCAGCGTAGCATCAGATAATTCACCCCTCCACTTT. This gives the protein CASSVASDNSPLHF.

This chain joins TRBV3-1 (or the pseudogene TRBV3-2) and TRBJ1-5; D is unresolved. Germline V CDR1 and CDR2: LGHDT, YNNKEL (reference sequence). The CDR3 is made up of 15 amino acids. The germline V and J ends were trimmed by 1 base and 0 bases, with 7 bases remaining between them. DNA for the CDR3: TGTGCCAGCAGCCAAGGGCTTTATAGCAATCAGCCCCAGCATTTT. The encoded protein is CASSQGLYSNQPQHF.